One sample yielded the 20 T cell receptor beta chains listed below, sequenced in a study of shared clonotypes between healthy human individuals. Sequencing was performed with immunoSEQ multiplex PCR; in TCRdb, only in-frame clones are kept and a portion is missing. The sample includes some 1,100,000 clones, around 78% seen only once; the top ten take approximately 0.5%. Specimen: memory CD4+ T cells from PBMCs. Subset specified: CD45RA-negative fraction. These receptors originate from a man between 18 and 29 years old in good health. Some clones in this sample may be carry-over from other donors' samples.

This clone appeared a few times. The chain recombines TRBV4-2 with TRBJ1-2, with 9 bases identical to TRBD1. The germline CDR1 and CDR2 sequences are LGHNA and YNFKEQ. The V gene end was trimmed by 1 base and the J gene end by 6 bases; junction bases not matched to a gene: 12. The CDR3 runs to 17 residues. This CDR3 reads CASSQVRTGVAIDGYTF. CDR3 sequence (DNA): TGTGCCAGCAGCCAAGTGCGGACAGGGGTGGCGATAGATGGCTACACCTTC.

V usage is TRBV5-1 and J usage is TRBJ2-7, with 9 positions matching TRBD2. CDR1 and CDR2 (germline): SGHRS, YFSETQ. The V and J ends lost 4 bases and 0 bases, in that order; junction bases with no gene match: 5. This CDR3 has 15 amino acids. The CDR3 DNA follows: TGCGCCAGCAGCAGGTCTAGCGGGAACTCCTACGAGCAGTACTTC. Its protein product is CASSRSSGNSYEQYF.

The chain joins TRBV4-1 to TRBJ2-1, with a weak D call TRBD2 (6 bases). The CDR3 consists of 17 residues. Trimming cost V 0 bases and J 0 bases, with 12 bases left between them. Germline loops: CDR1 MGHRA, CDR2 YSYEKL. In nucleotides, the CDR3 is TGCGCCAGCAGCCAAGAAGGGGACTCTCTCTCCTACAATGAGCAGTTCTTC. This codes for CASSQEGDSLSYNEQFF.

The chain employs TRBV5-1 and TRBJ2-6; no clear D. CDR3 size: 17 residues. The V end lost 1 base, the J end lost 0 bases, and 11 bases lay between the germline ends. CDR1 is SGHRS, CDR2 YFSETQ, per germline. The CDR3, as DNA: TGCGCCAGCAGCTTGTTCAGACTTGACTCTGGGGCCAACGTCCTGACTTTC. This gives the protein CASSLFRLDSGANVLTF.

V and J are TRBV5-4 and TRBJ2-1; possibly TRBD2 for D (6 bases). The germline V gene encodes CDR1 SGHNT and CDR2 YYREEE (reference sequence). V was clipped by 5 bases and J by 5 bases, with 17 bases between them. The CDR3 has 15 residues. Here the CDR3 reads CASSFPSPGDNEQFF. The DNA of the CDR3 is TGTGCCAGCAGTTTTCCATCCCCGGGGGACAATGAGCAGTTCTTC.

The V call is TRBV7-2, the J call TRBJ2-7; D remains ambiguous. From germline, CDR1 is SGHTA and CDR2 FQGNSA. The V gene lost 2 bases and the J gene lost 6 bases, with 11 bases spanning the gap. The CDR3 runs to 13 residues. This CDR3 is CASSLLWRSEQYF. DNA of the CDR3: TGTGCCAGCAGCTTACTGTGGCGGTCCGAGCAGTACTTC.

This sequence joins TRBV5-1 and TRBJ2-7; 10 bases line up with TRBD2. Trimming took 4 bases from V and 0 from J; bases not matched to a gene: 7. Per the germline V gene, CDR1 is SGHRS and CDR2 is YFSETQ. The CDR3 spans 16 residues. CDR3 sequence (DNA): TGCGCCAGCAGCCAGACCCCTAGCGGGGGCTCCTACGAGCAGTACTTC. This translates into CASSQTPSGGSYEQYF.

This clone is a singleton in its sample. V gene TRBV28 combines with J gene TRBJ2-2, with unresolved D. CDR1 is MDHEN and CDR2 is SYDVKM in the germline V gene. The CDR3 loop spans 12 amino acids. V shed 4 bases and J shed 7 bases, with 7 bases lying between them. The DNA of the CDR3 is TGTGCCAGCAGTTCTTTGGGCGGGGAGCTGTTTTTT. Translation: CASSSLGGELFF.

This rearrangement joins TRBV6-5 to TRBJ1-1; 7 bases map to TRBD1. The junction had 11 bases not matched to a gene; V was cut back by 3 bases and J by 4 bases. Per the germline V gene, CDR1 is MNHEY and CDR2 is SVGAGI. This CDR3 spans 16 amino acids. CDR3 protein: CASSYLFTAGGTEAFF. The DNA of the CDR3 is TGTGCCAGCAGTTATCTCTTTACGGCAGGGGGCACTGAAGCTTTCTTT.

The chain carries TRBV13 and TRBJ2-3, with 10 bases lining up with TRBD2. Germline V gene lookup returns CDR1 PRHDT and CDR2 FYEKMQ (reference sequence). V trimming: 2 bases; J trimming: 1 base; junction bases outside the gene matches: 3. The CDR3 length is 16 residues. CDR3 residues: CASSLRLAGGTDTQYF. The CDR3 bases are TGTGCCAGCAGCTTACGGCTAGCGGGGGGCACAGATACGCAGTATTTT.

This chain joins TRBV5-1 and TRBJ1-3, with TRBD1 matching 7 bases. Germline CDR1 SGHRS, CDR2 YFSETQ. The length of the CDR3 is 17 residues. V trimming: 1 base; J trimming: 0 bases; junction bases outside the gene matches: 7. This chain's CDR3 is CASSLPTGTFSGNTIYF. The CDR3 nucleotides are TGCGCCAGCAGCTTGCCGACAGGGACCTTCTCTGGAAACACCATATATTTT.

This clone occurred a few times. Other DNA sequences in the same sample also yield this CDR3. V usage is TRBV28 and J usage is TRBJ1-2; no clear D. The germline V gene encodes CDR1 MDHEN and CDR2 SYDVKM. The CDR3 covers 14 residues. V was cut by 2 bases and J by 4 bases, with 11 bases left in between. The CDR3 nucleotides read TGTGCCAGCAGTTTAGGAGGGCTCGGCTATGGCTACACCTTC. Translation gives CASSLGGLGYGYTF.

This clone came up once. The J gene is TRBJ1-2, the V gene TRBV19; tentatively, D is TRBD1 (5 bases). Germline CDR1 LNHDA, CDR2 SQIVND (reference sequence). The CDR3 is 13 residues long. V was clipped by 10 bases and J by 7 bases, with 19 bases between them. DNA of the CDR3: TGTGCCACCCGAGGGACGGTCTACGGTGGCTACACCTTC. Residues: CATRGTVYGGYTF.

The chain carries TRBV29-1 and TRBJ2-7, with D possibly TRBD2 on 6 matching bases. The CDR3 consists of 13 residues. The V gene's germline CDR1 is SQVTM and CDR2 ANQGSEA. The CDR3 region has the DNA TGCAGTTACCTCAGGTTTGGAGGGTCCGAGCAGTACTTC. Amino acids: CSYLRFGGSEQYF.

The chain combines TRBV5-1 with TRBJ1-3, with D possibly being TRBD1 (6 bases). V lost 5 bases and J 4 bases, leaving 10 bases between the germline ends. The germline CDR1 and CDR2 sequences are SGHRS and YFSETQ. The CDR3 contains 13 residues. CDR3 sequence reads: CASRTGQGNTIYF. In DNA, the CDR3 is TGCGCCAGCAGAACAGGGCAAGGAAACACCATATATTTT.

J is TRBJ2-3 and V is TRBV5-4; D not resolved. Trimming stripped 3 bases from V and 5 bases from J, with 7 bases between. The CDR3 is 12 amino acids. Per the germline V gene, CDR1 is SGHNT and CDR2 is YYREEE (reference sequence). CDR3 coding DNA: TGTGCCAGCAGCTCCGCTGTAGATACGCAGTATTTT. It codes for CASSSAVDTQYF.

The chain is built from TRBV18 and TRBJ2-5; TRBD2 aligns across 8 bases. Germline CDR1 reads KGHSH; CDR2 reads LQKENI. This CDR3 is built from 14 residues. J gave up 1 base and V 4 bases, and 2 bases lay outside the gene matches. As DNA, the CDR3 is TGTGCCAGCTCACTACTAGCGGTCCAAGAGACCCAGTACTTC. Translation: CASSLLAVQETQYF.

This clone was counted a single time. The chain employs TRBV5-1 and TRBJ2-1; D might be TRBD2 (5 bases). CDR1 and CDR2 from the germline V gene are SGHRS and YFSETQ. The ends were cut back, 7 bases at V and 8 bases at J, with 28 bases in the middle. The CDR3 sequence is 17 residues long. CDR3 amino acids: CASAKGLGVDVWDEQFF. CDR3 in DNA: TGCGCCAGCGCCAAGGGTCTCGGGGTAGACGTTTGGGATGAGCAGTTCTTC.

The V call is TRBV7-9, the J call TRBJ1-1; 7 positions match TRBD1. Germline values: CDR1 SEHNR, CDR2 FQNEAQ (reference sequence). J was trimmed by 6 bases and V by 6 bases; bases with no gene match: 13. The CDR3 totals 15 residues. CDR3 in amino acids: CASRKGQDSDSEAFF. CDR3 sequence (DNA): TGTGCCAGCAGAAAAGGACAGGACTCAGATTCTGAAGCTTTCTTT.

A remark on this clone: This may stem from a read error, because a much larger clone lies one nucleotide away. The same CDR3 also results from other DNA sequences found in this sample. The CDR3 loop is CASSYSGQGRTEAFF. The CDR3 DNA follows: TGTGCCAGCAGTTACTCGGGACAGGGGAGGACTGAAGCTTTCTTT. V and J are TRBV6-5 and TRBJ1-1; 10 bases agree with TRBD1. In germline, CDR1 is MNHEY, CDR2 SVGAGI. With 0 bases clipped from V and 5 bases from J, the junction kept 3 bases outside the gene matches. The CDR3 is 15 residues long.